The entry that follows covers one TCR beta chain sequence. Its antigen is unidentified. The sample comes from a study of beta chain features in type 1 diabetes. Findings and caveats of the study: The question of HLA type influencing TCRB rearrangement was one that remained unresolved here. A closer apparent resemblance between naive, central memory and Treg TCRB repertoires was seen in patients than in healthy donors. Possible PCR preference for shorter templates applied equally to patients and controls.

Trimming removed 5 bases at V and 4 bases at J, with 7 bases between. This CDR3 is built from 12 residues. Germline assignment: CDR1 SNHLY and CDR2 FYNNEI. Sort purity for all populations was recorded as exceeding 98%. Isolated RNA was reverse transcribed in full, so expressed TCRB transcripts were sequenced. TCRdb's copy holds only in-frame clones and misses some; the assay was immunoSEQ multiplex PCR. Of 450,000 or so clones detected, about an eighth appear once; the ten largest clones hold less than 0.06%. Material for sequencing was naive CD4+ T cells from blood. This clonotype was obtained from a woman under 30 in good health. J is TRBJ2-3 and V is TRBV2; D is unclear. CDR3 sequence: CASSTEADTQYF. The CDR3 DNA follows: TGTGCCAGCAGTACCGAGGCAGATACGCAGTATTTT.